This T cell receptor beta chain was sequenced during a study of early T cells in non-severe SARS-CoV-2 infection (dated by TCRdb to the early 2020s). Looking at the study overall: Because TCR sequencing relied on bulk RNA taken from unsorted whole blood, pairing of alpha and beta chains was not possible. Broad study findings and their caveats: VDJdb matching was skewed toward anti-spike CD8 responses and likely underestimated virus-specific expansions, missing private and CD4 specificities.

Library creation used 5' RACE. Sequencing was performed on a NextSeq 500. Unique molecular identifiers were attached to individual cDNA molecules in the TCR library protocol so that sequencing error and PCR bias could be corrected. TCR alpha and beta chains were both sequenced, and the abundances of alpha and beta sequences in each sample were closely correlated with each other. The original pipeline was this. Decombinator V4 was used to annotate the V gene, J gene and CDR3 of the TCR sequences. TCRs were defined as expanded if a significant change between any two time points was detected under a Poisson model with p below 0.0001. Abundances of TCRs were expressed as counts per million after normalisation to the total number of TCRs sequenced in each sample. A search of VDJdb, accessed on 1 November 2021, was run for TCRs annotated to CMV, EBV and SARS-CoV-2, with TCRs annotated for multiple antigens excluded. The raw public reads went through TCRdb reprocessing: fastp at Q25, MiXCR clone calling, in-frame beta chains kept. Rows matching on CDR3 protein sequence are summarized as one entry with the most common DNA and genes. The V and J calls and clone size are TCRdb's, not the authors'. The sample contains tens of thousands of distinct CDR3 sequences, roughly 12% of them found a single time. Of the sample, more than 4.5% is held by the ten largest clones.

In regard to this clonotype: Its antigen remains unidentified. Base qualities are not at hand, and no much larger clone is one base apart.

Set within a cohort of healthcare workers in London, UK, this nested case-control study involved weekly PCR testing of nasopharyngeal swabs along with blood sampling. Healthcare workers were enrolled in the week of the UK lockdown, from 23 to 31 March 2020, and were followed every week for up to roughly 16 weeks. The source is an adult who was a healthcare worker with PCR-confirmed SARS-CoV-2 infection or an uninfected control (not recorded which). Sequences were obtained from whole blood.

The DNA sequence is given as TGTGCCAGCAGCCTAAACCGGCGAGGCTACACCTTC. Its protein product is CASSLNRRGYTF. The chain couples TRBV7-2 to TRBJ1-2; the D gene is not confidently resolved. The CDR3, cysteine through phenylalanine, is 12 amino acids long. Here the CDR3 DNA is all that survives: 36 bases in frame from base 1. Trimming costs V 5 bases and J 8 bases, and their ends lie 12 bases apart. CDR1 and CDR2 were assigned from the germline V gene as SGHTA and FQGNSA.